The clone carrying this TCR beta chain was detected ten times or more. Its specificity is not known. Germline V gene data show CDR1 as KGHSH and CDR2 as LQKENI. V lost 1 base to trimming and J lost 6 bases, with 6 bases between them. This CDR3 contains 12 residues. This sample was taken from a study of T cells in Graves' hyperthyroidism and ophthalmopathy. Overall study results and limits: In blood, most of the thyroid clonotypes expanded above 0.001 were also present.

Researchers amplified the TCR beta CDR3 regions from RNA transcripts. First-round RT-PCR targeting the TCR CDR3 was performed with the HTBI primer set. Each CDR3 protein gets one entry after TCRdb re-called the multiplex PCR reads with MiXCR. The sample yields under 450,000 distinct CDR3 sequences, 15% to 19% seen once. Over 18 months, lack of ophthalmopathy progression marked Graves' hyperthyroidism as stable. The diagnostic basis comprised clinical symptoms, serum thyroxine and TRAb, thyroid ultrasound and orbital computed tomography. The clonotype originates from a woman aged 18 to 35 with Graves' hyperthyroidism. Sequencing was performed on blood. The chain uses TRBV18 and TRBJ1-2; no reliable D call. The CDR3 nucleotides are TGTGCCAGCTCACCACGGCGGGATGGCTACACCTTC. It codes for CASSPRRDGYTF.